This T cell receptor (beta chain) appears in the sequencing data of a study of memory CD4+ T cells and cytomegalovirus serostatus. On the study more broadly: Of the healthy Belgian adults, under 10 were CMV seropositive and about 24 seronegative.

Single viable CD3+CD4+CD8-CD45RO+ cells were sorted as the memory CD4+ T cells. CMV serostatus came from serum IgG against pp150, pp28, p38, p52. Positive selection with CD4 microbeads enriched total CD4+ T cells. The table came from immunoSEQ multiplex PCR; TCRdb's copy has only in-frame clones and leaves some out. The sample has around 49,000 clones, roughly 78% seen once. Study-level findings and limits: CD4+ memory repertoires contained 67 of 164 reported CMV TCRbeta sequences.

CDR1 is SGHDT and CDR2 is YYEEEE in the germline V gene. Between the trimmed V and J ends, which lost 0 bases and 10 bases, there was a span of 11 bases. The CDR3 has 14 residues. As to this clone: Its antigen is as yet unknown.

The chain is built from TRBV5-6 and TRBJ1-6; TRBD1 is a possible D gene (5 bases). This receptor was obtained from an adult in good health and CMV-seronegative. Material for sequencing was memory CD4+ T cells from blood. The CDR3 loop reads CASSLGQFGSPLHF. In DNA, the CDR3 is TGTGCCAGCAGCTTGGGACAGTTCGGATCACCCCTCCACTTT. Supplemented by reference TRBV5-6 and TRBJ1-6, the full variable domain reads DAGVTQSPTHLIKTRGQQVTLRCSPKSGHDTVSWYQQALGQGPQFIFQYYEEEERQRGNFPDRFSGHQFPNYSSELNVNALLLGDSALYLCASSLGQFGSPLHFGNGTRLTVT.